The T cell receptor beta chain under discussion was sequenced for a study of T-cell reconstitution after alpha-beta-depleted transplantation in children (dated by TCRdb to about 2016). Regarding the complete study: T-cell immune reconstitution after TCRalphabeta/CD19-depleted allogeneic hematopoietic cell transplantation in children was quantitatively tracked in the study by means of TCR repertoire profiling.

Taken from the germline V gene, the CDR1 and CDR2 loops are SGHRS and YFSETQ. Germline trimming: 0 bases from V, 4 bases from J; junction bases outside gene matches: 2. From the cysteine up to the phenylalanine, the CDR3 has a length of 15 residues. The sequence is cut down to CDR3 DNA, 45 bases in frame from base 1. This clonotype showed up just a few times. Its antigen target is currently unknown. Per-base qualities were not stored, and no clone one base away is much larger. The library relied on PCR. For sequencing, an Illumina HiSeq 2500 was employed. To normalize quantification of the TCRbeta repertoire, the TCR libraries were built with molecular barcoding that relied on unique molecular identifiers. In-frame beta chains were kept once TCRdb had trimmed the public reads at Q25 with fastp and called clones with MiXCR. CDR3 protein duplicates are merged, each entry listing the most common genes and DNA. The sample table lists roughly 500,000 distinct CDR3 sequences, about a sixth of them with a count of one. 3.3% of the sample is taken by the ten largest.

This clonotype originated in a human donor who donated a stem cell graft to a child with acute lymphoblastic leukemia. Sequenced here: PBMCs from the stem cell graft donor, sampled from the stem cell graft. The V and J segments used are TRBV5-1 and TRBJ1-4; 8 central nucleotides agree with TRBD1. The CDR3 reads as follows: CASSLAGQGNEKLFF. The nucleotides are TGCGCCAGCAGCTTGGCCGGACAGGGTAATGAAAAACTGTTTTTT.